This T cell receptor (beta chain) was captured in a study of technical replicates of blood from a few donors. TCRdb keeps only in-frame clones here, not all; method: immunoSEQ multiplex PCR. The data show fewer than 85,000 clones, approximately 96% seen once. The CDR3 is made up of 14 amino acids. The germline gives CDR1 SNHLY, CDR2 FYNNEI. With 4 bases clipped from V and 9 bases from J, the junction kept 8 bases outside the gene matches. The genes are TRBV2 and TRBJ2-1; TRBD2 agrees at 8 bases. The material sequenced was T cells isolated from PBMCs. The sequence was obtained from a human donor in good health. The CDR3 loop is CASSAGGRLSEQFF. The DNA of the CDR3 is TGTGCCAGCAGTGCGGGCGGGAGGCTCTCTGAGCAGTTCTTC. Looking up the rest from reference TRBV2 and TRBJ2-1 gives the full variable domain: EPEVTQTPSHQVTQMGQEVILRCVPISNHLYFYWYRQILGQKVEFLVSFYNNEISEKSEIFDDQFSVERPDGSNFTLKIRSTKLEDSAMYFCASSAGGRLSEQFFGPGTRLTVL.